Each of the 9 T cell receptor beta chains below was sequenced from the same sample in a study of cytomegalovirus exposure and HLA in healthy donors (dated by TCRdb to about 2017). Receptor libraries were prepared by the immunoSEQ multiplex PCR assay. For the multiplex PCR, a mixture combining 60 forward primers for TCR Vbeta segments and 13 reverse primers for TCR Jbeta segments was used. This is the immuneACCESS table as TCRdb keeps it, with only in-frame sequences that have V and J called. A part of the clones is gone; compared with another copy, unresolved V genes explain less than half, and the rest is unexplained. The sample table records more than 75,000 clones; 70% to 90% of these occur just once. The ten largest clones capture roughly 5.3% of the sample. The source material was PBMCs. The receptors here all came from a woman under 30 in good health and CMV-seropositive.

This rearrangement joins TRBV2 to TRBJ2-7, with TRBD2 identical over 13 bases. With 4 bases clipped from V and 2 bases from J, the junction kept 5 bases outside the gene matches. Germline CDR1 SNHLY, CDR2 FYNNEI. The CDR3 length is 16 residues. The DNA of the CDR3 is TGTGCCAGCAGTGTGGGACTAGCGGGGTTCACCTACGAGCAGTACTTC. Translation gives CASSVGLAGFTYEQYF.

As for this clone: A read error may produce the germline difference seen at one junction end. The chain joins TRBV7-9 to TRBJ1-1; 9 nucleotides align to TRBD1. The CDR3 extends over 11 amino acids. In germline, CDR1 is SEHNR, CDR2 FQNEAQ (reference sequence). The DNA of the CDR3 is TGCCGGACAGGGGAGAGCACTGAAGCTTTCTTT. It yields the protein CRTGESTEAFF.

CDR3 amino acids: CASSYRGFGTEAFF. As DNA, the CDR3 is TGCGCCAGCAGCTACAGGGGGTTTGGCACTGAAGCTTTCTTT. V usage is TRBV5-1 and J usage is TRBJ1-1; 8 bases are a match to TRBD1. CDR1 SGHRS and CDR2 YFSETQ come from the germline V gene. V shed 3 bases, J shed 4 bases, and the junction held 5 bases outside the gene matches. The CDR3 is 14 residues long.

V is TRBV11-1 and J is TRBJ2-5; D is possibly TRBD1 (5 bases). Trimming left V 4 bases short and J 4 bases short, with 19 bases between. Germline CDR1 reads SGHAT; CDR2 reads FQDESV (reference sequence). CDR3 length: 16 residues. The CDR3 sequence: CASSSVEGALGETQYF. The CDR3 bases are TGTGCCAGCAGCTCCGTTGAAGGGGCGCTAGGAGAGACCCAGTACTTC.

The V call is TRBV6-5, the J call TRBJ2-4; TRBD2 agrees at 7 bases. There are 16 residues in the CDR3. V was clipped by 2 bases and J by 5 bases; unmatched bases: 9. Germline CDR1 reads MNHEY; CDR2 reads SVGAGI. The CDR3 DNA is TGTGCCAGCAGTTACAGGCTGGCCGCGGGAGAAAACATTCAGTACTTC. Its protein is CASSYRLAAGENIQYF.

This chain joins TRBV6-6 and TRBJ1-1; D is perhaps TRBD1 (6 bases). With 2 bases removed from V and 1 base from J, the gap between germline ends came to 11 bases. The CDR3 is 15 residues long. Per the germline V gene, CDR1 is MNHNY and CDR2 is SVGAGI (reference sequence). The CDR3 sequence is CASSYGRTANTEAFF. The CDR3 coding sequence is TGTGCCAGCAGTTACGGCCGGACAGCGAACACTGAAGCTTTCTTT.

The chain is built from TRBV9 and TRBJ2-3; 9 positions agree with TRBD1. The CDR3 is 17 residues long. Trimming cost V 0 bases and J 5 bases; bases outside gene matches: 10. CDR1 and CDR2 from the germline V gene are SGDLS and YYNGEE. In DNA form, the CDR3 reads TGTGCCAGCAGCGTAGGAGGGGGACAGGGAACAGGAGATACGCAGTATTTT. Protein sequence: CASSVGGGQGTGDTQYF.

The V gene is TRBV7-9, the J gene TRBJ2-3; tentatively, D is TRBD2 (5 bases). The CDR3 covers 15 residues. Germline CDR1 and CDR2: SEHNR and FQNEAQ (reference sequence). The V gene lost 5 bases and the J gene lost 1 base, with 13 bases spanning the gap. The CDR3 DNA reads as TGTGCCAGCAGCCTATCCCAAGCGGGCACAGATACGCAGTATTTT. Translation: CASSLSQAGTDTQYF.

The chain links TRBV11-2 to TRBJ1-6; D perhaps matches TRBD1 (6 bases). The CDR3 has 13 amino acids. In germline, CDR1 is SGHAT, CDR2 FQNNGV. V was cut by 7 bases and J by 9 bases, with 13 bases left in between. CDR3 protein: CASTRQVGSPLHF. DNA of the CDR3: TGTGCCAGCACCCGACAGGTCGGTTCACCCCTCCACTTT.